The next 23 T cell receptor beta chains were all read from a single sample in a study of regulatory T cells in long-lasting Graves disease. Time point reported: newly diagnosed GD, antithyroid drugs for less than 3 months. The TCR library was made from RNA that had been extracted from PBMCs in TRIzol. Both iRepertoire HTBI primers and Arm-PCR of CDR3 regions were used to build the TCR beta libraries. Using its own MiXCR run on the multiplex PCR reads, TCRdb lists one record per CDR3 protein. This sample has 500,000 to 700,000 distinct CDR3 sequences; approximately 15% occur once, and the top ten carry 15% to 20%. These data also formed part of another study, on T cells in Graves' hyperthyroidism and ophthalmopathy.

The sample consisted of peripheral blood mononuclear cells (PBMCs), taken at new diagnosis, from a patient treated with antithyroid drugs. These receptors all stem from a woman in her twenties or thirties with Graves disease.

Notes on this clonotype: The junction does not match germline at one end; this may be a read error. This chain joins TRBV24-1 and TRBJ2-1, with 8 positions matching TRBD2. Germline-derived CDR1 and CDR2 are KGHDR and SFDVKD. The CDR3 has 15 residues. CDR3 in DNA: TGTGCCACCAGTGATCGGGGGGGCTCTTACAATGAGCAGTCCTTC. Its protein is CATSDRGGSYNEQSF.

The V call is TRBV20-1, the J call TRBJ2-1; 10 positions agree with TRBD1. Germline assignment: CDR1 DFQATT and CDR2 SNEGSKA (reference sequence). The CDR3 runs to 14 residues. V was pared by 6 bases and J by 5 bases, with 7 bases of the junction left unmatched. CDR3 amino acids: CSALGDRGDNEQFF. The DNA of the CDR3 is TGCAGTGCCCTCGGGGACAGGGGTGACAATGAGCAGTTCTTC.

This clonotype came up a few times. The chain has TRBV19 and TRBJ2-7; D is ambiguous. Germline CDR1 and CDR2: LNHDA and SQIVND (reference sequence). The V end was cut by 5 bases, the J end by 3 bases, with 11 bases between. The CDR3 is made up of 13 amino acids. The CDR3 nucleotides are TGTGCCAGTAGTCCCGGACGGTACTACGAGCAGTACTTC. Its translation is CASSPGRYYEQYF. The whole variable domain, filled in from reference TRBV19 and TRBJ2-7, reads DGGITQSPKYLFRKEGQNVTLSCEQNLNHDAMYWYRQDPGQGLRLIYYSQIVNDFQKGDIAEGYSVSREKKESFPLTVTSAQKNPTAFYLCASSPGRYYEQYFGPGTRLTVT.

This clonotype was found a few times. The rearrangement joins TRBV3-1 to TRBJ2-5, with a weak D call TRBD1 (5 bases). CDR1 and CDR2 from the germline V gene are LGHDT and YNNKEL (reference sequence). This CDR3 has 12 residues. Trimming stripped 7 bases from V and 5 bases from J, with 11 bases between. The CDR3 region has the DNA TGTGCCAGCACGGACATGAGGGAGACCCAGTACTTC. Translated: CASTDMRETQYF.

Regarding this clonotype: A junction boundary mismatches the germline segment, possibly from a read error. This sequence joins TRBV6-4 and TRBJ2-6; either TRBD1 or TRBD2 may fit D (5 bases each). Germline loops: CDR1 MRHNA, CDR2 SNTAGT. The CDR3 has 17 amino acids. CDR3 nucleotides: TGTGCCAGTAGTGATTCTCCGGGACCCTCCGGGGCCAACGTCCTGACTTTC. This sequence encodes CASSDSPGPSGANVLTF.

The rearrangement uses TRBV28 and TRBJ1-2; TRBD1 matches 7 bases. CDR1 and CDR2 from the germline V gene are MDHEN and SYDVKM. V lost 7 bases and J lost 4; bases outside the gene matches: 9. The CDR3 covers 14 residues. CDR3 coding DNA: TGTGCCAGCACCTTGAGGGGACAGAGCTATGGCTACACCTTC. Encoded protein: CASTLRGQSYGYTF.

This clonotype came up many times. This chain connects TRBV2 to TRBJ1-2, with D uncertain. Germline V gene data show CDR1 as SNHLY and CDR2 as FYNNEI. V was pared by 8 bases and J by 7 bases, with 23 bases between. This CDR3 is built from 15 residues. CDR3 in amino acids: CASRRVGVGLSGYTF. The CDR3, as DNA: TGTGCCAGCCGAAGGGTCGGCGTTGGCTTGAGTGGCTACACCTTC.

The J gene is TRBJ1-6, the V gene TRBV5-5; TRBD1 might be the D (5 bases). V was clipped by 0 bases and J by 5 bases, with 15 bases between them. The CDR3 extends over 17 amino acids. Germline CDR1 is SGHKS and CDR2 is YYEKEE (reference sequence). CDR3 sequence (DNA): TGTGCCAGCAGCTTGGAAGTAGGGACGGCCAATAATTCACCCCTCCACTTT. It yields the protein CASSLEVGTANNSPLHF.

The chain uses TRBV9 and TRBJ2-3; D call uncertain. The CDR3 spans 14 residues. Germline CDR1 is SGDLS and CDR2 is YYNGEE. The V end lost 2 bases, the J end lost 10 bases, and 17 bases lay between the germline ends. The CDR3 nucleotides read TGTGCCAGCAGCGTTGGGGTGGAGCGAAGTTCGCAGTATTTT. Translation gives CASSVGVERSSQYF.

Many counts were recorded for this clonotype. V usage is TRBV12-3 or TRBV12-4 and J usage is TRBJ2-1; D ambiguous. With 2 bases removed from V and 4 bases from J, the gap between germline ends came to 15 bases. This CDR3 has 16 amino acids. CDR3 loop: CASSLNPPHRYNEQFF. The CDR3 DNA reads TGTGCCAGCAGTTTAAATCCCCCCCACCGGTACAATGAGCAGTTCTTC.

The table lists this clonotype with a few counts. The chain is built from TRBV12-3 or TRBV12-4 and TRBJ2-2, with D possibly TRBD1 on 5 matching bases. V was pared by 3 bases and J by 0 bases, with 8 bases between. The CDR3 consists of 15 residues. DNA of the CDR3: TGTGCCAGCAGTTTCGTAGGGGCGAACACCGGGGAGCTGTTTTTT. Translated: CASSFVGANTGELFF.

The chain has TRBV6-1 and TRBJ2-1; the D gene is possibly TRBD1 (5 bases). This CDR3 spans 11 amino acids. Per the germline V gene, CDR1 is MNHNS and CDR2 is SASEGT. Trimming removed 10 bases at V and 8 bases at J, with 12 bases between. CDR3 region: CATKGFDEQFF. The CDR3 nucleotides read TGTGCCACCAAGGGGTTCGATGAGCAGTTCTTC.

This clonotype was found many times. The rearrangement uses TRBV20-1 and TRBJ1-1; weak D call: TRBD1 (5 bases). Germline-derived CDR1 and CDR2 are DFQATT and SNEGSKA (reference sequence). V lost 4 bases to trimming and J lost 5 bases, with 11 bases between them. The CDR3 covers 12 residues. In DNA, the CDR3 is TGCAGTGCTAACGGGGGGAGGACTGAAGCTTTCTTT. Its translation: CSANGGRTEAFF.

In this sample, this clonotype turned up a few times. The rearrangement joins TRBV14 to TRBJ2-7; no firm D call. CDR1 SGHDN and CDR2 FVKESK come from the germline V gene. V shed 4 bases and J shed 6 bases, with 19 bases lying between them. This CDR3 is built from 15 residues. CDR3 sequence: CASSPLLRTGVEQYF. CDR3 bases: TGTGCCAGCAGCCCCCTACTTCGAACTGGAGTCGAGCAGTACTTC.

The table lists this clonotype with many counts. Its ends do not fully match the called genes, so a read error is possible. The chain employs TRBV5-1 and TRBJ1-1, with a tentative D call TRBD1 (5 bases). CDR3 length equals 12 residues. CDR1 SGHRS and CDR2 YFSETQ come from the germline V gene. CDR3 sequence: CASSLGVTEAFF. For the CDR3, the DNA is TGTGCCAGCAGCTTAGGGGTGACTGAAGCTTTCTTT.

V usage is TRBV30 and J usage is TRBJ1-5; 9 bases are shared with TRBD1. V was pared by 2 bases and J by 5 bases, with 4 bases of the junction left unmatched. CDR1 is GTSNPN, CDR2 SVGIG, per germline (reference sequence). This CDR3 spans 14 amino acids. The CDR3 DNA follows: TGTGCCTGGAGTCCAGACAGGGGGGATCAGCCCCAGCATTTT. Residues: CAWSPDRGDQPQHF.

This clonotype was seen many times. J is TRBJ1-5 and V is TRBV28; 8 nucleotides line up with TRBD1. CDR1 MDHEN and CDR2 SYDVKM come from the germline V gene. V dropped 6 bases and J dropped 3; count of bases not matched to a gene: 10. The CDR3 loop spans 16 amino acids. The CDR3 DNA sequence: TGTGCCAGCAGCCGGGCAGGGGGCCGCCCCAATCAGCCCCAGCATTTT. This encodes CASSRAGGRPNQPQHF. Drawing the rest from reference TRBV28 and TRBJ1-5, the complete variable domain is DVKVTQSSRYLVKRTGEKVFLECVQDMDHENMFWYRQDPGLGLRLIYFSYDVKMKEKGDIPEGYSVSREKKERFSLILESASTNQTSMYLCASSRAGGRPNQPQHFGDGTRLSIL.

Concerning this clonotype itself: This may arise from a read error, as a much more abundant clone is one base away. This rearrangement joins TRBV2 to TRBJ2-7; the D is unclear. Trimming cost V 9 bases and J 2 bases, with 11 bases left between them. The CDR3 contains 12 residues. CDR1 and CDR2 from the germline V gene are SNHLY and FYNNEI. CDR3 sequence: CARVDETYEQYF. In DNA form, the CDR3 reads TGTGCCAGGGTGGACGAAACCTACGAGCAGTACTTC.

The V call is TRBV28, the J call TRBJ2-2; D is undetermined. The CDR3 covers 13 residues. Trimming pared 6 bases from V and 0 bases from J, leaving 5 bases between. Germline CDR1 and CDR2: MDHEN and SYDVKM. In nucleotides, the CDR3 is TGTGCCAGCAGCCATCCGAACACCGGGGAGCTGTTTTTT. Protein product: CASSHPNTGELFF.

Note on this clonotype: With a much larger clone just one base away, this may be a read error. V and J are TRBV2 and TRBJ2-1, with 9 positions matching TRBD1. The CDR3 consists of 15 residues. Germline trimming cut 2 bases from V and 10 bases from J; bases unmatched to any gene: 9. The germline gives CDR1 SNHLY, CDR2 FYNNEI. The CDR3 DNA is TGTGCCAGCAGTGAACCGGGACAGGGCCCCTACGAGCAGTTCTTC. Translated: CASSEPGQGPYEQFF.

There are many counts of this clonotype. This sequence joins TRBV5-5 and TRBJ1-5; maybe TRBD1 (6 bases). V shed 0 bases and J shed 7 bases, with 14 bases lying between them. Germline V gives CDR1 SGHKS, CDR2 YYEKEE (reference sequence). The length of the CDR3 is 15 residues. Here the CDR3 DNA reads TGTGCCAGCAGCTTGGGATATCAGGGGATACAGCCCCAGCATTTT. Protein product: CASSLGYQGIQPQHF.

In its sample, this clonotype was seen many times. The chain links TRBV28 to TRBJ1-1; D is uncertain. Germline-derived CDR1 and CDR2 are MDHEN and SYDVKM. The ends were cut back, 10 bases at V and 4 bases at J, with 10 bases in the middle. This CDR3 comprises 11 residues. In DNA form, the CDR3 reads TGTGCCACCTTAGTGAGCACTGAAGCTTTCTTT. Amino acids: CATLVSTEAFF.

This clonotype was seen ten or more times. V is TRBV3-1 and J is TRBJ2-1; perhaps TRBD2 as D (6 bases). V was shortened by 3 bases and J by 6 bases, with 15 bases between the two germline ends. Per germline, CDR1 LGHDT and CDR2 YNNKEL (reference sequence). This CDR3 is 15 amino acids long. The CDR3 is CASSQGTRRSNEQFF. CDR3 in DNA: TGTGCCAGCAGCCAGGGGACTCGCCGTTCCAATGAGCAGTTCTTC.